This T cell receptor (beta chain) appears in the sequencing data of a study of preoperative IRX-2 immunotherapy in early breast cancer. The treatment here: preoperative locoregional IRX-2 cytokine immunotherapy. This phase Ib study tested locoregional IRX-2 cytokine immunotherapy given before surgery. TCRdb's table, derived via immunoSEQ multiplex PCR, lists solely in-frame clones and lacks some. The sample contains 95,000 to 100,000 clones, just over 85% of which appear only once. The length of the CDR3 is 14 residues. Per the germline V gene, CDR1 is MDHEN and CDR2 is SYDVKM. Trimming took off 3 bases at V and 4 bases at J, with 10 bases between the two ends.

The V call is TRBV28, the J call TRBJ1-5, with no clear D. This TCR was recovered from a human donor with breast cancer. Sequencing used tumor tissue, obtained after IRX-2 immunotherapy. The CDR3: CASSLAWLNQPQHF. CDR3 in DNA: TGTGCCAGCAGTTTGGCCTGGTTGAATCAGCCCCAGCATTTT.